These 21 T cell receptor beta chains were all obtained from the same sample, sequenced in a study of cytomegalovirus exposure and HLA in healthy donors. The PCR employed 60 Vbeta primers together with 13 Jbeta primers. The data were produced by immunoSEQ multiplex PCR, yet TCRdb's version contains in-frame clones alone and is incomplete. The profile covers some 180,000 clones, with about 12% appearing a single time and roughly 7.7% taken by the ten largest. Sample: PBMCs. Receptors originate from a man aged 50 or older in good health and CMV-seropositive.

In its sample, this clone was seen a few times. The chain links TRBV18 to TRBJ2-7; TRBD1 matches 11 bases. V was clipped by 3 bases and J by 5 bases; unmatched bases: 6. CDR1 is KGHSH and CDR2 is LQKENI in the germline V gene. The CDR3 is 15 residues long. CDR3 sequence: CASSPLGQGAHEQYV. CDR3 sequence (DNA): TGTGCCAGCTCACCCCTCGGACAGGGGGCTCACGAGCAGTACGTC.

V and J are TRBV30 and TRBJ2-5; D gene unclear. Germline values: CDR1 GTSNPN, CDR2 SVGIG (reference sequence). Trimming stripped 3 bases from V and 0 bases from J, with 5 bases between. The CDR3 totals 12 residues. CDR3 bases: TGTGCCTGGAGCCAAAACCAAGAGACCCAGTACTTC. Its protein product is CAWSQNQETQYF.

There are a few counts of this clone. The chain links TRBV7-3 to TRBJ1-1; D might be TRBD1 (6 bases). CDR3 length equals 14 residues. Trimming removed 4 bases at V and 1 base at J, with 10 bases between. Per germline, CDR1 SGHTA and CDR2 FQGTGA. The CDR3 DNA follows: TGTGCCAGCAGCTCTGGGACACCGAACACTGAAGCTTTCTTT. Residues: CASSSGTPNTEAFF.

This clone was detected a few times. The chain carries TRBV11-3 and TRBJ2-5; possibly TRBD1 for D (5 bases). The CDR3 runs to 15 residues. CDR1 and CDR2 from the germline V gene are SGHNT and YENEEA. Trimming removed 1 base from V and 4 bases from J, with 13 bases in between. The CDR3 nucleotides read TGTGCCAGCAGCTTAGGGCAGGGCCTTGGAGAGACCCAGTACTTC. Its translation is CASSLGQGLGETQYF.

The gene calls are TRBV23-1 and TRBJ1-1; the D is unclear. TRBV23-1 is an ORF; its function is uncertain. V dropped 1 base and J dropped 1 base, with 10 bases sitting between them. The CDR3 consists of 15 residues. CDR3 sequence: CASSQFGRRNTEAFF. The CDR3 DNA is TGCGCCAGCAGTCAATTTGGCAGGCGGAACACTGAAGCTTTCTTT.

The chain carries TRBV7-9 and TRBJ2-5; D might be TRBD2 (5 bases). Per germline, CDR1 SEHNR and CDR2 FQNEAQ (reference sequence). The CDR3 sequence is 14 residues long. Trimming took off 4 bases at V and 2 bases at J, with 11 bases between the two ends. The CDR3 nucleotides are TGTGCCAGCAGCTCTACCGGGAAACAAGAGACCCAGTACTTC. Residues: CASSSTGKQETQYF.

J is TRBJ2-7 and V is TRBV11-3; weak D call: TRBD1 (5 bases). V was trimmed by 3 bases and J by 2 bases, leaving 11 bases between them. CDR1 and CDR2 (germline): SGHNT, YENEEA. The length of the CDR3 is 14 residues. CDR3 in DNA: TGTGCCAGCAGCTTCCAGGGAATTACCTACGAGCAGTACTTC. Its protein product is CASSFQGITYEQYF.

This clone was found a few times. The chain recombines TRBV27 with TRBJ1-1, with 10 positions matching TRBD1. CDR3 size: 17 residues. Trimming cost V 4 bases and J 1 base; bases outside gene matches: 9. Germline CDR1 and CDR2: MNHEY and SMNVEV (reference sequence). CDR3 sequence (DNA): TGTGCCAGCAGTTCCCGATGGACAGGGGGAGGGAACACTGAAGCTTTCTTT. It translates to CASSSRWTGGGNTEAFF.

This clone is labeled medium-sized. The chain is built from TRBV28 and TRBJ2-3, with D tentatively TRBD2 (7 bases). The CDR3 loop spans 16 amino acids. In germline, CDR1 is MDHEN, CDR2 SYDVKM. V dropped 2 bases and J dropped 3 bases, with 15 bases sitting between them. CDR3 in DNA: TGTGCCAGCAGTTTAGGGTGGGGGGGCCAAACAGATACGCAGTATTTT. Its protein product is CASSLGWGGQTDTQYF.

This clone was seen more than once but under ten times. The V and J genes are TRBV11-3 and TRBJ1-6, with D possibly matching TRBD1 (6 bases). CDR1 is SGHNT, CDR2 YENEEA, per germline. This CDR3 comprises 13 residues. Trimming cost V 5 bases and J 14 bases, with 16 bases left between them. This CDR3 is CASSRGGLGALHF. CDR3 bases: TGTGCCAGCAGCCGGGGGGGCCTTGGGGCCCTCCACTTT.

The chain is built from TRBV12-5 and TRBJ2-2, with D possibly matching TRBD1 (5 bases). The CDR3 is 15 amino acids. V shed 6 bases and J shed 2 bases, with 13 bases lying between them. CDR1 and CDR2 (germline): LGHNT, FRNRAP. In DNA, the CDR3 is TGTGCTAGTGGCCTGGGGCACGTCAACACCGGGGAGCTGTTTTTT. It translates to CASGLGHVNTGELFF.

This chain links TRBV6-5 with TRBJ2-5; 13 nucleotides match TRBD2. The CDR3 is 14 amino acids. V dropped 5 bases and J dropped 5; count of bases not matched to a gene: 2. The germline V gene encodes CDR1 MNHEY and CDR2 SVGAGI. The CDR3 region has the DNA TGTGCCAGCAGTCAGGGACTAGCGGGGGAGACCCAGTACTTC. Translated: CASSQGLAGETQYF.

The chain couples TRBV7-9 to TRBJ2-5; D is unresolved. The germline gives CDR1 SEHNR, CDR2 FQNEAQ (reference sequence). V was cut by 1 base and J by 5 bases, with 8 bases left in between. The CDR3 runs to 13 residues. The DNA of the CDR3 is TGTGCCAGCAGCTTAGGTATTGAGGAGACCCAGTACTTC. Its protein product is CASSLGIEETQYF.

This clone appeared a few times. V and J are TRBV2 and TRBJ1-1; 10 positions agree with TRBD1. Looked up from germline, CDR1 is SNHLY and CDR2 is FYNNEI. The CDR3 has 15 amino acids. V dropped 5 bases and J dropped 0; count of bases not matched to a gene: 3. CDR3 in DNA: TGTGCCAGCAGTCGGGACAGGGGAGTGAACACTGAAGCTTTCTTT. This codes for CASSRDRGVNTEAFF.

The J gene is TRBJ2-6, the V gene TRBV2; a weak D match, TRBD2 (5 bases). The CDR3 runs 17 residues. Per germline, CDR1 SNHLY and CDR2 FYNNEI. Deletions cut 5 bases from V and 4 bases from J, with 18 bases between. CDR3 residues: CASSIIGLRSGANVLTF. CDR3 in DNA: TGTGCCAGCAGTATAATAGGACTGAGGTCGGGGGCCAACGTCCTGACTTTC. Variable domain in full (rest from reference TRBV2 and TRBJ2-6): EPEVTQTPSHQVTQMGQEVILRCVPISNHLYFYWYRQILGQKVEFLVSFYNNEISEKSEIFDDQFSVERPDGSNFTLKIRSTKLEDSAMYFCASSIIGLRSGANVLTFGAGSRLTVL.

The CDR3 DNA reads TGTGCCAGCAGTGAAGACAGGGTAGAGACCCAGTACTTC. This sequence encodes CASSEDRVETQYF. The chain uses TRBV6-1 and TRBJ2-5; perhaps TRBD1 as D (6 bases). CDR1 is MNHNS and CDR2 is SASEGT in the germline V gene. Trimming removed 1 base from V and 4 bases from J, with 7 bases in between. The CDR3 has 13 residues.

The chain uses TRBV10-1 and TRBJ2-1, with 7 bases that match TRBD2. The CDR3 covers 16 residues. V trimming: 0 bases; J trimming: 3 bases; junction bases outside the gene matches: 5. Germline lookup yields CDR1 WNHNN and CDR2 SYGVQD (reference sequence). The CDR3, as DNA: TGCGCCAGCAGTGAGTCGGCGGGCGGGGGCTACAATGAGCAGTTCTTC. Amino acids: CASSESAGGGYNEQFF.

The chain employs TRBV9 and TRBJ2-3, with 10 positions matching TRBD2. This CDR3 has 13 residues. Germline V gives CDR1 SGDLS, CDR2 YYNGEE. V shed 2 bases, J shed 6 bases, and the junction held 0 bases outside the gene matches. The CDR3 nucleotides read TGTGCCAGCAGCGTTAGCGGGGGGGATACGCAGTATTTT. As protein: CASSVSGGDTQYF.

The CDR3 reads CASTQGAGTEAFF. The DNA for the CDR3 is TGTGCCAGCACACAGGGGGCTGGGACTGAAGCTTTCTTT. This chain uses TRBV6-5 with TRBJ1-1; TRBD1 matches at 9 bases. Germline V gene sequence: CDR1 MNHEY, CDR2 SVGAGI. The CDR3 is 13 amino acids. V lost 7 bases and J lost 5; bases outside the gene matches: 5.

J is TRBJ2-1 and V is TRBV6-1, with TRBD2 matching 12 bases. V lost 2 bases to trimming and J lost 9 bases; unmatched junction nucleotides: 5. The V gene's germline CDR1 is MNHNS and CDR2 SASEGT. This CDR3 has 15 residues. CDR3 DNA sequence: TGTGCCAGCAGTGAACCTAGCGGGGGGGCTTCTGAGCAGTTCTTC. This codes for CASSEPSGGASEQFF.

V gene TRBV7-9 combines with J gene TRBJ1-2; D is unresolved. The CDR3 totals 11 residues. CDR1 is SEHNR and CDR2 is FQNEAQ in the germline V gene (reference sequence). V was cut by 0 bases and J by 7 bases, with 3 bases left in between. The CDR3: CASSLAGGYTF. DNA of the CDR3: TGTGCCAGCAGCTTAGCCGGTGGCTACACCTTC.